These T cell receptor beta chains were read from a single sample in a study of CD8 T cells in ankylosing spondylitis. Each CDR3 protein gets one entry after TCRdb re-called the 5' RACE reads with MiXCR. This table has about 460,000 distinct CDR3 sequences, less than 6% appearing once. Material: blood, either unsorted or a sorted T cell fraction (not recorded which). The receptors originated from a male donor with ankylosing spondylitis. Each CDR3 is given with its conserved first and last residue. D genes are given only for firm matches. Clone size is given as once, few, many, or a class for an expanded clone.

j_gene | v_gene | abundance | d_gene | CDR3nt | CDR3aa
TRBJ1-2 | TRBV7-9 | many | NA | TGTGCCAGCAGCTTCGACCAGGGATCGGGCTACACCTTC | CASSFDQGSGYTF
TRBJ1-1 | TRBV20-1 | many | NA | TGCAGTGCTAGACTCGGACATACAGGGACTGAAGCTTTCTTT | CSARLGHTGTEAFF
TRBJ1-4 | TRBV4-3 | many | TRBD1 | TGCGCCAGCAGCCAATCCAGGGGGTGGGGTGAAAAACTGTTTTTT | CASSQSRGWGEKLFF
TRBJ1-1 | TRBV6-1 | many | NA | TGTGCCAGCAGCTCGTTTAGGGGGAACACTGAAGCTTTCTTT | CASSSFRGNTEAFF
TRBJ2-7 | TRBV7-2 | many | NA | TGTGCCAGCAGCTTATCCGGGTTCGCCTACGAGCAGTACTTC | CASSLSGFAYEQYF
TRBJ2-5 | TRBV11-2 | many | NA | TGTGCCAGCAGCGCACCCTTCGACAGCAACCCTATTATCCAAGAGACCCAGTACTTC | CASSAPFDSNPIIQETQYF
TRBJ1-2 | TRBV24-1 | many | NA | TGTGCCACCAGTGATTCCGGGTCACACTACACCTTC | CATSDSGSHYTF
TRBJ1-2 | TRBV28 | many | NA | TGTGCCAGCAGAATTAGCAGGGGCCACGGCTACACCTTC | CASRISRGHGYTF
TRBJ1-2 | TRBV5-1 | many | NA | TGCGCCAGCAGCCCGGCGATTTCGCCTGGCTATGGCTACACCTTC | CASSPAISPGYGYTF
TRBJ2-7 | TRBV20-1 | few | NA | TGCAGTGCTAGCAAGTGGGGGGACCACTCCTACGAGCAGTACTTC | CSASKWGDHSYEQYF
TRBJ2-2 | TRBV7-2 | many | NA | TGTGCCAGCAGCTTAGCTAGAAGCGGCTATACCGGGGAGCTGTTTTTT | CASSLARSGYTGELFF
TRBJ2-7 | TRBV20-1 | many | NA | TGCAGTGCTAGCGGGAGCTGGTACGAGCAGTACTTC | CSASGSWYEQYF
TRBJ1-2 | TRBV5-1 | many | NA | TGCGCCAGCAGCCGTGGCAGGGGACCCAACTATGGCTACACCTTC | CASSRGRGPNYGYTF
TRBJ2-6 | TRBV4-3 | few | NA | TGCGCCAGCAGCCAAGGCCAGTATTCGAGCTCTGGGGCCAACGTCCTGACTTTC | CASSQGQYSSSGANVLTF
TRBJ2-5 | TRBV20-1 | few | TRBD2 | TGCAGTGCCCCCGGCCAGGGGGCGTACCGTTGGACTAGCGGGAGGCTTCAAGAGACCCAGTACTTC | CSAPGQGAYRWTSGRLQETQYF
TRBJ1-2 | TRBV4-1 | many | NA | TGCGCCAGCAGCCCGGGGAGGACTGGCTACACCTTC | CASSPGRTGYTF
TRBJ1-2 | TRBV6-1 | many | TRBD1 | TGTGCCAGCAGCGGACAGGGGGCGAAATTTGGCTACACCTTC | CASSGQGAKFGYTF
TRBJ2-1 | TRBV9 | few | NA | TGTGCCAGCAGCGTAGAAGTCTGGACTTACAATGAGCAGTTCTTC | CASSVEVWTYNEQFF
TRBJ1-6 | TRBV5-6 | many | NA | TGTGCCAGCAGCTGGGACTATAATTCACCCCTCCACTTT | CASSWDYNSPLHF
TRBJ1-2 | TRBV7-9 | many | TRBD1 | TGTGCCAGCAGCGGCGGACAGGGGGTTAATGGCTACACCTTC | CASSGGQGVNGYTF
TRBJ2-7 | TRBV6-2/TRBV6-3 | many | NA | TGTGCCAGCAGGACGGGAGAGGTCGTCTTCTCCTACGAGCAGTACTTC | CASRTGEVVFSYEQYF
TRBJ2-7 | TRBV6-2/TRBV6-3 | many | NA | TGTGCCAGCAGTTACGGCTTCTCCTACGAGCAGTACTTC | CASSYGFSYEQYF
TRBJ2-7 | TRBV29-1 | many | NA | TGCAGCGTTGAGGCCAGTGTAACCGGCGAGCAGTACTTC | CSVEASVTGEQYF